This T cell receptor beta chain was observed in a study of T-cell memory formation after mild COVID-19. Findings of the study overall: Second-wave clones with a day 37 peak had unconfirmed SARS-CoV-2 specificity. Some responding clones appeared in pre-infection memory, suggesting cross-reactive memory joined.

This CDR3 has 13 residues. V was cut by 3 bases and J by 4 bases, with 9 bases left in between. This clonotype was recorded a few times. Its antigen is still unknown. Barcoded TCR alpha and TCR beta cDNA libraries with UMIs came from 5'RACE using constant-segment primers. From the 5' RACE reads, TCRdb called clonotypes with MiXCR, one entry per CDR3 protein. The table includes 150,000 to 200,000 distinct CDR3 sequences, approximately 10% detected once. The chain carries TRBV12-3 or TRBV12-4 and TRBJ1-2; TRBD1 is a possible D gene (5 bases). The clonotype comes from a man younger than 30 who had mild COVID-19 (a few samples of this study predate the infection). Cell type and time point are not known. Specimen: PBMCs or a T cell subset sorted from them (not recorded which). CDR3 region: CASSLRRGYGYTF. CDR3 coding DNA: TGTGCCAGCAGTTTGCGGAGGGGCTATGGCTACACCTTC.